This T cell receptor (beta chain) emerged from a study of CD8 T cells in Susac syndrome. CDR3 length: 15 amino acids. Germline-derived CDR1 and CDR2 are SGHRS and YFSETQ. An input of about 0.45 to 1 ug of RNA was subjected to reverse transcription using random hexamers. Coverage of TCR beta CDR3 amplification by immunoSEQ multiplex PCR extended to 54 Vbeta and 13 Jbeta. TCRdb re-derived calls from the immunoSEQ multiplex PCR reads in MiXCR, one entry per CDR3 protein. This sample has some 160,000 distinct CDR3 sequences, with about 92% found just once. Only one count was recorded for this clonotype. At one boundary the junction diverges from the germline segment, which might be a read error.

Sequenced material: CD4+ T cells from PBMCs. The sequence derives from a human donor in good health. The chain has TRBV5-1 and TRBJ2-1, with 9 bases that match TRBD2. CDR3 nucleotides: TGCGCCAGCAGCTCTAGGGGACTAGCCTACGATGAGCAGTTCTTC. The encoded protein is CASSSRGLAYDEQFF. Using reference TRBV5-1 and TRBJ2-1 for the parts outside the CDR3, the full variable domain is KAGVTQTPRYLIKTRGQQVTLSCSPISGHRSVSWYQQTPGQGLQFLFEYFSETQRNKGNFPGRFSGRQFSNSRSEMNVSTLELGDSALYLCASSSRGLAYDEQFFGPGTRLTVL.